This TCR beta chain was retrieved from a study of shared clonotypes between healthy human individuals. Study in general: Serving as donors were two women and three men, whose ages spanned 18 to 49. Plates per donor: three CD4 naive, three CD4 memory, two CD8 naive, one CD8 memory.

Naive CD8 cells were CD45RO-negative, positively selected for CCR7, excluding terminally differentiated effector memory CD45RA+ cells. The CDR3 sequence is 12 residues long. The V gene's germline CDR1 is MNHEY and CDR2 SMNVEV (reference sequence). The ends were cut back, 2 bases at V and 10 bases at J, with 9 bases in the middle. Original handling: ImmunoSEQ junction-only sequences lacked quality scores, so their filtering differed. Some clones are missing from TCRdb's copy, which holds only in-frame ones; the method was immunoSEQ multiplex PCR. That table furnishes V, J and clone size, whereas the DNA furnished D and trimming. The data contain roughly 2.1 million clones, 90% to 95% of them singletons.

Material for sequencing was naive CD8+ T cells from PBMCs. The chain recombines TRBV27 with TRBJ2-1; D ambiguous. The source of this sequence is a young man in good health. Some clones in this sample may be carry-over from other donors' samples. CDR3 nucleotide sequence: TGTGCCAGCAGTTTAAATGGTGGAGAGCAGTTCTTC. It encodes CASSLNGGEQFF.